The rows below give T cell receptor beta chains drawn from one sample of a study of blood T cell repertoires in COVID-19. The table came from immunoSEQ multiplex PCR; TCRdb's copy has only in-frame clones and leaves some out. The profile shows more than 150,000 clones, about 85% of them singletons. The source material was peripheral blood. These TCRs come from a man between 65 and 85 years old with active or convalescent COVID-19. Each CDR3 is given with its conserved first and last residue. A D gene is named only where the DNA matches it firmly. Some rows have no size entry. The others give once, few or many, or a class for an expanded clone.

TRBJ2-2 . TRBV4-2 . CASSQSDTANTGELFF TGTGCCAGCAGCCAGTCCGACACTGCGAACACCGGGGAGCTGTTTTTT
TRBJ1-6 . TRBV19 . CASSIQGRESPLHF TGTGCCAGTAGTATACAGGGGCGGGAGTCACCCCTCCACTTT
TRBJ2-7 . TRBV28 TRBD2 CASRTGGGFSHEQYF TGTGCCAGCCGGACTGGGGGGGGGTTCAGTCACGAGCAGTACTTC
TRBJ2-3 once TRBV4-3 TRBD2 CASSQGTSRSTDTQYF TGCGCCAGCAGCCAAGGGACTAGCCGAAGCACAGATACGCAGTATTTT
TRBJ2-5 . TRBV6-6 . CASSYSGGGIQETQYF TGTGCCAGCAGTTACTCGGGGGGGGGCATCCAAGAGACCCAGTACTTC
TRBJ2-3 . TRBV18 . CASSPDLAADTQYF TGTGCCAGCTCACCCGACTTGGCGGCAGATACGCAGTATTTT
TRBJ2-7 . TRBV14 . CASSQRGLYKQYF TGTGCCAGCAGCCAGCGGGGGCTTTACAAGCAGTACTTC
TRBJ1-3 . TRBV30 . CAWSLSWSSGNTIYF TGTGCCTGGAGTCTCTCTTGGAGCTCTGGAAACACCATATATTTT
TRBJ1-2 . TRBV9 . CASSVGGSLNYGYTF TGTGCCAGCAGCGTAGGCGGCAGTTTAAACTATGGCTACACCTTC
TRBJ1-2 . TRBV28 . CASSYDRGGYGYTF TGTGCCAGCAGTTATGACCGGGGGGGCTATGGCTACACCTTC
TRBJ2-5 . TRBV7-2 . CASSLHQGHQETQYF TGTGCCAGCAGCTTACATCAGGGCCACCAAGAGACCCAGTACTTC
TRBJ2-2 few TRBV14 TRBD1 CASSQSRTGGYTGELFF TGTGCCAGCAGCCAATCCAGGACAGGGGGCTACACCGGGGAGCTGTTTTTT
TRBJ2-7 . TRBV30 . CAGRSGQKPDEQYF TGTGCCGGACGGAGCGGGCAAAAGCCCGACGAGCAGTACTTC
TRBJ1-1 . TRBV19 . CASSIGGLPNTEAFF TGTGCCAGTAGTATTGGGGGCTTGCCTAACACTGAAGCTTTCTTT
TRBJ1-2 . TRBV4-1 TRBD1 CASSQTGEANYGYTF TGCGCCAGCAGCCAAACAGGGGAAGCTAACTATGGCTACACCTTC
TRBJ2-7 . TRBV5-4 . CASSSTSGSRYEQYF TGTGCCAGCAGCAGTACATCCGGGTCCCGCTACGAGCAGTACTTC
TRBJ2-3 . TRBV19 TRBD1 CASSSDRGTDTQYF TGTGCCAGTAGTAGCGACAGGGGCACAGATACGCAGTATTTT
TRBJ2-7 . TRBV29-1 TRBD1 CSVNVGTGAIEQYF TGCAGCGTCAATGTTGGGACAGGGGCTATCGAGCAGTACTTC
TRBJ1-2 once TRBV5-6 . CASTRSGYGYTF TGTGCCAGCACTAGGTCAGGGTATGGCTACACCTTC
TRBJ1-5 . TRBV7-2 . CASSSKTGQPQHF TGTGCCAGCAGCTCGAAAACGGGGCAGCCCCAGCATTTT